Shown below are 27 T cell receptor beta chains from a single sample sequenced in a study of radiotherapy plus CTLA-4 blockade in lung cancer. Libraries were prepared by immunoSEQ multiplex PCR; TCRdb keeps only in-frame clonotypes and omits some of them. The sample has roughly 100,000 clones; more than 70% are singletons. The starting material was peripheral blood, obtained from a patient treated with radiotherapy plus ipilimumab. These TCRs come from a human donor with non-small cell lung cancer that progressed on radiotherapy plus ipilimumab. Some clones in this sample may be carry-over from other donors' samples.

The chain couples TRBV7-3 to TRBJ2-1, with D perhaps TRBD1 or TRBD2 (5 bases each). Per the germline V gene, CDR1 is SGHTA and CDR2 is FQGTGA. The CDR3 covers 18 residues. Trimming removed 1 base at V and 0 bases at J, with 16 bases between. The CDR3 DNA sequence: TGTGCCAGCAGCTTAAGGCGCACGGGGCCCAGCTCCTACAATGAGCAGTTCTTC. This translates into CASSLRRTGPSSYNEQFF.

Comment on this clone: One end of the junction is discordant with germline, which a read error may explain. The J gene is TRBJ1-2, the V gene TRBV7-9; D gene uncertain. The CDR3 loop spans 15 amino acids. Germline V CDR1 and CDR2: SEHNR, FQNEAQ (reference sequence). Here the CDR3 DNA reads TGTGCCAGCAGCCTAGCGCTCGCAGATTACTATGGCTACACCTTC. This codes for CASSLALADYYGYTF.

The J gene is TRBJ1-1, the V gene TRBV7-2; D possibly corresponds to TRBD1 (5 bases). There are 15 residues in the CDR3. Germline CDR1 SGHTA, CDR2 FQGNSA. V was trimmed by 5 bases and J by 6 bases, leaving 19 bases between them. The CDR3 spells CASSPQGNLGAEAFF. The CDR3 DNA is TGTGCCAGCAGCCCTCAGGGAAACCTTGGGGCTGAAGCTTTCTTT.

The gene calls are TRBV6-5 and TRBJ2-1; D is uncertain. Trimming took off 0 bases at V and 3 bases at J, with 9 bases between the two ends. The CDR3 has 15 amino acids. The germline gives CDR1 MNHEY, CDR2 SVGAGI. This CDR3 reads CASSYSAGYYNEQFF. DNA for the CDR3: TGTGCCAGCAGTTACTCGGCAGGTTACTACAATGAGCAGTTCTTC.

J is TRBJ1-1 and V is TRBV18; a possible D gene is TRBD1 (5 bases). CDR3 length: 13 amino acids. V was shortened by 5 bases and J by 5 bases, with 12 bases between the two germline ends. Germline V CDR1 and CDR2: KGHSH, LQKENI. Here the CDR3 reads CASSGRVQTEAFF. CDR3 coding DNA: TGTGCCAGCTCAGGCAGGGTTCAGACTGAAGCTTTCTTT. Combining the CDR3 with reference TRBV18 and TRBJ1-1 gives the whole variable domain NAGVMQNPRHLVRRRGQEARLRCSPMKGHSHVYWYRQLPEEGLKFMVYLQKENIIDESGMPKERFSAEFPKEGPSILRIQQVVRGDSAAYFCASSGRVQTEAFFGQGTRLTVV.

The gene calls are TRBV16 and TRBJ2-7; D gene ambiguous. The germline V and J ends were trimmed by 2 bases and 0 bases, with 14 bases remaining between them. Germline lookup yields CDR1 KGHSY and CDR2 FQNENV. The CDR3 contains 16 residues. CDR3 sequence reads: CASSQEISGFSYEQYF. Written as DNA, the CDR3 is TGTGCCAGCAGCCAAGAAATTTCTGGGTTCTCCTACGAGCAGTACTTC.

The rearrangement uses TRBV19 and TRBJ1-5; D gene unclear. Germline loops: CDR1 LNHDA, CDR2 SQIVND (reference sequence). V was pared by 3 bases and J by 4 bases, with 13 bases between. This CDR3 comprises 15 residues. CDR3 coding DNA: TGTGCCAGTAGTATCGATCTTCTAGAAAATCAGCCCCAGCATTTT. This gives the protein CASSIDLLENQPQHF.

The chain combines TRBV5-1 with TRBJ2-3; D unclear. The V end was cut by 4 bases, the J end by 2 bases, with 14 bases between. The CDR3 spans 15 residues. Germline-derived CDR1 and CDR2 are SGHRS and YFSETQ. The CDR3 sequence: CASSRWLATTDTQYF. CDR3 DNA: TGCGCCAGCAGCCGTTGGTTAGCTACCACAGATACGCAGTATTTT.

The CDR3 DNA sequence: TGCGCCAGCACCGAGGACCACAACCAATCCACAGATACGCAGTATTTT. It encodes CASTEDHNQSTDTQYF. V is TRBV10-1 and J is TRBJ2-3; no clear D. CDR1 is WNHNN, CDR2 SYGVQD, per germline (reference sequence). Trimming took 7 bases from V and 2 from J, leaving 19 bases between them. This CDR3 spans 16 amino acids.

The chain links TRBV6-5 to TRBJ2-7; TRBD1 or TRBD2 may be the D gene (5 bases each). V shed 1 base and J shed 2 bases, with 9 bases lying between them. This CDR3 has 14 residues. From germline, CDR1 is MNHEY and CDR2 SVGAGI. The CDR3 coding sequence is TGTGCCAGCAGTTACTGGGACCAACCCTACGAGCAGTACTTC. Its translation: CASSYWDQPYEQYF.

CDR3 bases: TGTGCCAGCAGCCAGGACAGGGCTAGTGAAAAACTGTTTTTT. Its translation is CASSQDRASEKLFF. The J gene is TRBJ1-4, the V gene TRBV7-2; 8 positions match TRBD1. V gave up 5 bases and J gave up 7 bases; unmatched junction bases: 6. This CDR3 spans 14 amino acids. The germline V gene has CDR1 SGHTA and CDR2 FQGNSA.

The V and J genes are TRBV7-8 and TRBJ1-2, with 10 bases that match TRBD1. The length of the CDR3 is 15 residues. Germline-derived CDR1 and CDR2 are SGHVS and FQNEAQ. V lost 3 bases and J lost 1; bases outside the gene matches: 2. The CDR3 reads CASSLGQGSNYGYTF. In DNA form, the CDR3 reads TGTGCCAGCAGCTTGGGACAGGGGAGTAACTATGGCTACACCTTC.

CDR3 sequence (DNA): TGCGCCAGCAGCCAAGCTACAGGGGTTGGGTTTGATGCCTACGAGCAGTACTTC. Translated: CASSQATGVGFDAYEQYF. V is TRBV4-3 and J is TRBJ2-7, with TRBD1 identical over 7 bases. J was trimmed by 2 bases and V by 1 base; bases with no gene match: 14. CDR1 is LGHNA and CDR2 is YSLEER in the germline V gene. The CDR3 contains 18 residues.

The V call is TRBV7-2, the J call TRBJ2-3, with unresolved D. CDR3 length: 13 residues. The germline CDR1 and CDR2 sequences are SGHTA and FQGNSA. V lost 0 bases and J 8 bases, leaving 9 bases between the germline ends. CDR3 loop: CASSLAGPVTQYF. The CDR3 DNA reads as TGTGCCAGCAGCTTAGCCGGACCTGTTACGCAGTATTTT.

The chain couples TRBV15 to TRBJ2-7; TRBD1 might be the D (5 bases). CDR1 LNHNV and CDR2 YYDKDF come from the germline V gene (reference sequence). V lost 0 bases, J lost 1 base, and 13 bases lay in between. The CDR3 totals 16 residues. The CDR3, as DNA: TGTGCCACCAGCAGAGAAGGGCAGGGAAGGTCCTACGAGCAGTACTTC. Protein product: CATSREGQGRSYEQYF.

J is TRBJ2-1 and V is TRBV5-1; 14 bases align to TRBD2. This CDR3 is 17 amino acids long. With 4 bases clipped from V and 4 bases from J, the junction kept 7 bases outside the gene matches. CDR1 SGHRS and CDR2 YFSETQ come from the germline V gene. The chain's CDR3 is CASSPKGLAGEYNEQFF. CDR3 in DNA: TGCGCCAGCAGCCCCAAGGGACTAGCGGGAGAATACAATGAGCAGTTCTTC. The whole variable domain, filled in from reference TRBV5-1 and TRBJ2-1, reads KAGVTQTPRYLIKTRGQQVTLSCSPISGHRSVSWYQQTPGQGLQFLFEYFSETQRNKGNFPGRFSGRQFSNSRSEMNVSTLELGDSALYLCASSPKGLAGEYNEQFFGPGTRLTVL.

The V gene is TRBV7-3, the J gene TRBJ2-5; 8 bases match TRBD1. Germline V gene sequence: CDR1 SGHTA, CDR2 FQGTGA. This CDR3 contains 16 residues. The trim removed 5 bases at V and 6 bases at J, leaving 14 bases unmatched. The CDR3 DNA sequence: TGTGCCAGCAGCCCGTCGGGAGCCAGGGGGCTAAAGACCCAGTACTTC. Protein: CASSPSGARGLKTQYF.

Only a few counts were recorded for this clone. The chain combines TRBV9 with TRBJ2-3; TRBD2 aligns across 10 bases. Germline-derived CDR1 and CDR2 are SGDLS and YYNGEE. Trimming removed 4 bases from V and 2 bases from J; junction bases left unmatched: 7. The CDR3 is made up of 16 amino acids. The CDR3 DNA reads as TGTGCCAGCAGCTCGGCTAGCGGGGGATTCACAGATACGCAGTATTTT. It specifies CASSSASGGFTDTQYF.

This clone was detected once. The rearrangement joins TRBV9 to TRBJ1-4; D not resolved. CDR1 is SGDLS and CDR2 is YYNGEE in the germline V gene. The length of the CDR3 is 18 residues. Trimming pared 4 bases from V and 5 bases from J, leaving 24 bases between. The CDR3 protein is CASSLDPRGYGENEKLFF. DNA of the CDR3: TGTGCCAGCAGCCTCGACCCTCGGGGATACGGCGAAAATGAAAAACTGTTTTTT.

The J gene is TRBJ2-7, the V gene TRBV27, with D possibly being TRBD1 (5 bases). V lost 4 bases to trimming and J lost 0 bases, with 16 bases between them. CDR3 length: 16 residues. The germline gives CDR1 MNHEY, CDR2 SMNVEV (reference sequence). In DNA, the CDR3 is TGTGCCAGCAGTTCCGATGGGGCGGCAAGCTCCTACGAGCAGTACTTC. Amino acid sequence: CASSSDGAASSYEQYF.

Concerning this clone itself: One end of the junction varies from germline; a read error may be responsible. This CDR3 reads CASGLQDHYNEQFF. In DNA, the CDR3 is TGCGCCAGCGGCTTGCAGGACCACTACAATGAGCAGTTCTTC. The chain is built from TRBV5-1 and TRBJ2-1, with D uncertain. In germline, CDR1 is SGHRS, CDR2 YFSETQ. This CDR3 is 14 amino acids long. Complete variable domain (other parts from reference TRBV5-1 and TRBJ2-1): KAGVTQTPRYLIKTRGQQVTLSCSPISGHRSVSWYQQTPGQGLQFLFEYFSETQRNKGNFPGRFSGRQFSNSRSEMNVSTLELGDSALYLCASGLQDHYNEQFFGPGTRLTVL.

The CDR3 DNA reads as TGTGCCAGTGGAACAATTGGTGCGCAGTATTTT. Translating gives CASGTIGAQYF. The J gene is TRBJ2-3, the V gene TRBV19; D call uncertain. CDR3 length equals 11 residues. V shed 8 bases and J shed 10 bases, with 13 bases lying between them. Germline V gives CDR1 LNHDA, CDR2 SQIVND (reference sequence).

The CDR3 DNA sequence: TGTGCCAGCAGCCGCGGGACTAGCGGCTACGAGCAGTACTTC. Amino acid sequence: CASSRGTSGYEQYF. The rearrangement links TRBV13 to TRBJ2-7, with 11 bases fitting TRBD2. The CDR3 totals 14 residues. Trimming at V came to 5 bases and at J to 3 bases, leaving 3 bases not matched to a gene. Germline loops: CDR1 PRHDT, CDR2 FYEKMQ (reference sequence).

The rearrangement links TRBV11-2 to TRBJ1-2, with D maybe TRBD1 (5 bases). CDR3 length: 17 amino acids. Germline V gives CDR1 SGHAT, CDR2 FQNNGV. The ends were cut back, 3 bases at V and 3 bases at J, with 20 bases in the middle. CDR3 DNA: TGTGCCAGCAGCTTTACAGGCCCCCTCACCGGGCACTATGGCTACACCTTC. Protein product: CASSFTGPLTGHYGYTF.

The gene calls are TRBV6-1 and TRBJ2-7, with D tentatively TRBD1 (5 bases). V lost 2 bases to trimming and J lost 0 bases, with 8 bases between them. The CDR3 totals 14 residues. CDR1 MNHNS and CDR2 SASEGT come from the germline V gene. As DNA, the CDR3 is TGTGCCAGCAGTGAACAGGGCAGCTCCTACGAGCAGTACTTC. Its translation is CASSEQGSSYEQYF.

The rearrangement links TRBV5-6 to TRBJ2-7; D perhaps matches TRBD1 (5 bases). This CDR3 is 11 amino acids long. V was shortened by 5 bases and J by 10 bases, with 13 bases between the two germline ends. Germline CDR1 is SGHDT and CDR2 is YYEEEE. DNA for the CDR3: TGTGCCAGCAGGAACCAGGGCCAACAGTACTTC. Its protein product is CASRNQGQQYF.

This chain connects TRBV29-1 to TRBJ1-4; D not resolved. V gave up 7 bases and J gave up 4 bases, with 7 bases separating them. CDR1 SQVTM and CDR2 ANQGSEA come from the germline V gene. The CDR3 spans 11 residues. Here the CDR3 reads CSGRYNEKLFF. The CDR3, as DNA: TGCAGCGGACGGTATAATGAAAAACTGTTTTTT.